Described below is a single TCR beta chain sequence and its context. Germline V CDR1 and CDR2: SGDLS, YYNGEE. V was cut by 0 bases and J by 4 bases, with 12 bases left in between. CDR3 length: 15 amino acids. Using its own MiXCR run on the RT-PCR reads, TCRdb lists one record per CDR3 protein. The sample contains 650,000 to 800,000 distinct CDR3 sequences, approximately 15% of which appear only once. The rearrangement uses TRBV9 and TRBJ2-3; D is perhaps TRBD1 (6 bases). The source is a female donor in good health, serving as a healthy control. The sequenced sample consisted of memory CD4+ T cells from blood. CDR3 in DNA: TGTGCCAGCAGCGTAGCCGGCAGGGGTTCAGATACGCAGTATTTT. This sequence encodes CASSVAGRGSDTQYF.